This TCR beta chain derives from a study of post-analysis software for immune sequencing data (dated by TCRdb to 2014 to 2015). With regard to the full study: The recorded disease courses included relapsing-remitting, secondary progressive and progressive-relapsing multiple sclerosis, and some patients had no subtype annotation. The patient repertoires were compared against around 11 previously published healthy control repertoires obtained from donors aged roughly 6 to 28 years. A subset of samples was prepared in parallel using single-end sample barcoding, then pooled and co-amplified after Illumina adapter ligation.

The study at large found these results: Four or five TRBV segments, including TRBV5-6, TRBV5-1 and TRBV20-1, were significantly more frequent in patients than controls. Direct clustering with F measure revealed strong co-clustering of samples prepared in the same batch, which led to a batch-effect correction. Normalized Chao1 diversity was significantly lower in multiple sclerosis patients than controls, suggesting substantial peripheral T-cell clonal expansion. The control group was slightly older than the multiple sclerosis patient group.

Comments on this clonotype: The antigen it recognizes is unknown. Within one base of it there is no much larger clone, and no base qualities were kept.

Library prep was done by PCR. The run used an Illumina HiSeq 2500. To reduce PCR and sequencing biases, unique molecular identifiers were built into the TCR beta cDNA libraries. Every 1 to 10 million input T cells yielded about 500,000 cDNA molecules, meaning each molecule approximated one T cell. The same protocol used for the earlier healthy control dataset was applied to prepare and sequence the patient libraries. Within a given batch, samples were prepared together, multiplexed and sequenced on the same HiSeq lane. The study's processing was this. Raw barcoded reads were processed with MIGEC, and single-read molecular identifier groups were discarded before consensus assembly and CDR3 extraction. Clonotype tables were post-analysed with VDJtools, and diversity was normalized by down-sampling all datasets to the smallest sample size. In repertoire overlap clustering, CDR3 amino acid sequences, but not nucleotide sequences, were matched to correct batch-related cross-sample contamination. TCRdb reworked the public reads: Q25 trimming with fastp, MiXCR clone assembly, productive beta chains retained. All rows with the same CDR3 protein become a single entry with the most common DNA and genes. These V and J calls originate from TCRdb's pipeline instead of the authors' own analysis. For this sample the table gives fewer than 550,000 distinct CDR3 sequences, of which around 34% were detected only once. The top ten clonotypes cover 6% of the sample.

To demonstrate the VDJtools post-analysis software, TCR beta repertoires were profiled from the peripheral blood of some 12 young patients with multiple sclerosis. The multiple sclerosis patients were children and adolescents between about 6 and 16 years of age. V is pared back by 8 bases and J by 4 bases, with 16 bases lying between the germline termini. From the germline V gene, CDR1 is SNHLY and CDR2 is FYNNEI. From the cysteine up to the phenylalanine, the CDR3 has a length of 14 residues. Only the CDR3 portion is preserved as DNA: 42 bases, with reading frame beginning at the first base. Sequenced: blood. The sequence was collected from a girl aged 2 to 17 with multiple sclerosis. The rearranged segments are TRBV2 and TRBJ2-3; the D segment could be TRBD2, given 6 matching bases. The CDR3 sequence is CASRDWEVADTQYF. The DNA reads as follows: TGTGCCAGCCGAGACTGGGAGGTGGCAGATACGCAGTATTTT.